These 27 T cell receptor beta chains came from one sample sequenced in a study of shared clonotypes between healthy human individuals. The repertoire was sequenced with immunoSEQ multiplex PCR; TCRdb's copy has only in-frame clones and lacks some. The repertoire consists of about 680,000 clones, with approximately 79% occurring once and the leading ten covering 1.5% to 2%. The sample was memory CD4+ T cells sorted from blood. Subset reported: CD45RA-negative fraction. The receptors here all came from a woman aged 30 to 39 in good health.

CDR3 sequence reads: CASSRRPGQGSGYTF. The CDR3 region has the DNA TGTGCCAGCAGCCGACGCCCGGGACAGGGCTCTGGCTACACCTTC. The rearrangement joins TRBV7-6 to TRBJ1-2; TRBD1 matches 9 bases. The CDR3 is 15 amino acids. Germline values: CDR1 SGHVS, CDR2 FNYEAQ. V lost 5 bases and J lost 7; bases outside the gene matches: 11. Full variable domain (outside the CDR3, taken from reference TRBV7-6 and TRBJ1-2): GAGVSQSPRYKVTKRGQDVALRCDPISGHVSLYWYRQALGQGPEFLTYFNYEAQQDKSGLPNDRFSAERPEGSISTLTIQRTEQRDSAMYRCASSRRPGQGSGYTFGSGTRLTVV.

The rearrangement links TRBV6-5 to TRBJ1-2, with D unclear. The germline V and J ends were trimmed by 5 bases and 8 bases, with 12 bases remaining between them. The length of the CDR3 is 12 residues. The germline gives CDR1 MNHEY, CDR2 SVGAGI. CDR3 loop: CASSIPGRGYTF. CDR3 nucleotides: TGTGCCAGCAGTATCCCAGGACGAGGCTACACCTTC.

The chain carries TRBV5-4 and TRBJ2-1; the match to TRBD1 covers 8 bases. The CDR3 covers 16 residues. The V gene's germline CDR1 is SGHNT and CDR2 YYREEE (reference sequence). V lost 1 base to trimming and J lost 5 bases; unmatched junction nucleotides: 8. CDR3 sequence reads: CASSLYAGGLHNEQFF. The CDR3 DNA reads as TGTGCCAGCAGCTTGTATGCAGGGGGCCTCCACAATGAGCAGTTCTTC.

The V call is TRBV28, the J call TRBJ2-1; 8 bases agree with TRBD2. The CDR3 length is 12 residues. Germline V gene data show CDR1 as MDHEN and CDR2 as SYDVKM. The J segment lost 9 bases and the V segment lost 5 bases, leaving 3 bases of the junction unmatched. In DNA form, the CDR3 reads TGTGCCAGCAGTAAGACTAGCGTTGAGCAGTTCTTC. Its protein is CASSKTSVEQFF.

This clone was seen a handful of times. The chain uses TRBV28 and TRBJ2-7, with D perhaps matching TRBD2 (5 bases). CDR1 and CDR2 from the germline V gene are MDHEN and SYDVKM. V was cut by 2 bases and J by 2 bases, with 10 bases left in between. This CDR3 is 14 amino acids long. The DNA for the CDR3 is TGTGCCAGCAGTTTAGTCGGGATCACCTACGAGCAGTACTTC. This translates into CASSLVGITYEQYF.

The J gene is TRBJ1-4, the V gene TRBV6-5; D not resolved. The germline V gene has CDR1 MNHEY and CDR2 SVGAGI. Trimming cost V 8 bases and J 8 bases, with 15 bases left between them. The CDR3 is 13 residues long. Here the CDR3 DNA reads TGTGCCAGCTCCCCCTTAAGCGGGGAAAAACTGTTTTTT. It translates to CASSPLSGEKLFF.

The chain links TRBV28 to TRBJ1-2; D is ambiguous. CDR1 is MDHEN and CDR2 is SYDVKM in the germline V gene. V was shortened by 8 bases and J by 3 bases, with 10 bases between the two germline ends. The CDR3 covers 12 residues. In nucleotides, the CDR3 is TGTGCCAGCGGTCAGATCGACTATGGCTACACCTTC. Protein product: CASGQIDYGYTF.

V is TRBV7-2 and J is TRBJ2-3; 8 bases fit TRBD2. Germline-derived CDR1 and CDR2 are SGHTA and FQGNSA. The CDR3 is 15 residues long. V lost 5 bases and J lost 0; bases outside the gene matches: 4. CDR3 bases: TGTGCCAGCAGCCGAGCTAGCGGGAGCACAGATACGCAGTATTTT. It codes for CASSRASGSTDTQYF.

This chain joins TRBV19 and TRBJ1-2; TRBD1 aligns across 9 bases. Germline V CDR1 and CDR2: LNHDA, SQIVND (reference sequence). Trimming took 4 bases from V and 6 from J; bases not matched to a gene: 6. CDR3 length: 14 amino acids. CDR3 amino acids: CASSTRRTGDGYTF. In DNA, the CDR3 is TGTGCCAGTAGTACCCGAAGGACAGGGGATGGCTACACCTTC.

This chain's CDR3 is CASSATGANEKLFF. The CDR3 region has the DNA TGTGCCAGCAGCGCAACCGGGGCTAATGAAAAACTGTTTTTT. The chain is built from TRBV9 and TRBJ1-4; no firm D call. V was pared by 3 bases and J by 3 bases, with 9 bases between. The CDR3 extends over 14 amino acids. Germline assignment: CDR1 SGDLS and CDR2 YYNGEE.

The rearrangement joins TRBV25-1 to TRBJ2-7; D remains unclear. The length of the CDR3 is 14 residues. Between the trimmed V and J ends, which lost 7 bases and 2 bases, there was a span of 15 bases. Germline V gene lookup returns CDR1 MGHDK and CDR2 SYGVNS. CDR3 nucleotide sequence: TGTGCCAGCATGCCCAATTCGGGTGCCTACGAGCAGTACTTC. The encoded protein is CASMPNSGAYEQYF.

The V gene is TRBV28, the J gene TRBJ2-1; 7 bases match TRBD2. Losses at the gene ends were 6 bases for V and 7 bases for J; bases not matched to a gene: 9. Germline-derived CDR1 and CDR2 are MDHEN and SYDVKM. This CDR3 comprises 14 residues. The CDR3 region has the DNA TGTGCCAGCAGCCGCCCTAGCGGCAGAAATGAGCAGTTCTTC. It specifies CASSRPSGRNEQFF.

The genes are TRBV27 and TRBJ1-1; 9 positions agree with TRBD1. This CDR3 is built from 19 residues. CDR1 is MNHEY, CDR2 SMNVEV, per germline (reference sequence). After removal of 5 bases from V and 4 bases from J, the junction contained 20 bases not matched to a gene. The CDR3 region is CASSTRSTATGGLSTEAFF. The CDR3 DNA is TGTGCCAGCAGTACCCGATCCACCGCGACAGGGGGTTTGAGCACTGAAGCTTTCTTT.

This sequence joins TRBV19 and TRBJ2-7, with 9 bases that match TRBD1. With 6 bases clipped from V and 3 bases from J, the junction kept 9 bases outside the gene matches. The CDR3 is 15 residues long. CDR1 LNHDA and CDR2 SQIVND come from the germline V gene (reference sequence). The CDR3 reads CASSRARDRDYEQYF. CDR3 DNA sequence: TGTGCCAGTAGCCGGGCCCGGGACAGGGACTACGAGCAGTACTTC.

This chain links TRBV28 with TRBJ1-1; 9 bases match TRBD1. Trimming cost V 4 bases and J 10 bases; bases outside gene matches: 4. The CDR3 runs 12 residues. Looked up from germline, CDR1 is MDHEN and CDR2 is SYDVKM. The CDR3, as DNA: TGTGCCAGCAGTTACGGACAGGGGCGAGCTTTCTTT. Its translation: CASSYGQGRAFF.

In regard to this clone: A much larger clone differs by one base, so this may be a read error. The rearrangement links TRBV11-1 to TRBJ2-1; 7 nucleotides match TRBD2. CDR3 length: 14 amino acids. Germline CDR1 SGHAT, CDR2 FQDESV (reference sequence). The V and J ends lost 5 bases and 4 bases, in that order; junction bases with no gene match: 5. CDR3: CASSLSGPYNEQFF. The CDR3 DNA sequence: TGTGCCAGCAGCCTTAGCGGGCCGTACAATGAGCAGTTCTTC. Full variable domain (outside the CDR3, taken from reference TRBV11-1 and TRBJ2-1): EAEVAQSPRYKITEKSQAVAFWCDPISGHATLYWYRQILGQGPELLVQFQDESVVDDSQLPKDRFSAERLKGVDSTLKIQPAELGDSAMYLCASSLSGPYNEQFFGPGTRLTVL.

This chain connects TRBV27 to TRBJ1-6; D is unresolved. Germline CDR1 MNHEY, CDR2 SMNVEV (reference sequence). V lost 2 bases, J lost 8 bases, and 4 bases lay in between. CDR3 length equals 12 residues. The CDR3 DNA is TGTGCCAGCAGTTTAGTGGATTCACCCCTCCACTTT. Translating gives CASSLVDSPLHF.

The chain joins TRBV5-4 to TRBJ1-2, with 7 nucleotides matching TRBD1. The CDR3 extends over 14 amino acids. The V segment lost 4 bases and the J segment 4 bases; nucleotides outside the gene matches: 7. In germline, CDR1 is SGHNT, CDR2 YYREEE (reference sequence). In DNA, the CDR3 is TGTGCCAGCAGCGTCAGACAGGGCGGCTATGGCTACACCTTC. This translates into CASSVRQGGYGYTF.

The gene calls are TRBV7-8 and TRBJ2-6; 8 bases are shared with TRBD1. Losses at the gene ends were 5 bases for V and 0 bases for J; bases not matched to a gene: 9. Germline V lookup: CDR1 SGHVS, CDR2 FQNEAQ. This CDR3 spans 18 amino acids. CDR3 sequence (DNA): TGTGCCAGCAGCATATTCCGGGACAGGACCTCTGGGGCCAACGTCCTGACTTTC. Translated: CASSIFRDRTSGANVLTF.

This CDR3 is CASSLRRDPPGNTIYF. CDR3 nucleotide sequence: TGTGCCAGCAGCCTAAGGCGGGACCCCCCTGGAAACACCATATATTTT. The chain couples TRBV7-6 to TRBJ1-3; a possible D gene is TRBD1 (5 bases). The CDR3 sequence is 16 residues long. V was trimmed by 5 bases and J by 2 bases, leaving 16 bases between them. The germline V gene encodes CDR1 SGHVS and CDR2 FNYEAQ.

V gene TRBV5-4 combines with J gene TRBJ1-4; 7 positions match TRBD1. V shed 1 base and J 8 bases; nucleotides not matched to a gene: 5. CDR1 is SGHNT and CDR2 is YYREEE in the germline V gene (reference sequence). The CDR3 loop spans 14 amino acids. DNA for the CDR3: TGTGCCAGCAGCTTGCAGGGGGATCGGGAAAAACTGTTTTTT. As protein: CASSLQGDREKLFF.

The chain joins TRBV29-1 to TRBJ2-1; D is perhaps TRBD2 (7 bases). V was shortened by 4 bases and J by 10 bases, with 17 bases between the two germline ends. Germline CDR1 SQVTM, CDR2 ANQGSEA. The CDR3 has 13 amino acids. The CDR3 region is CSVVWGGQGEQFF. The CDR3 region has the DNA TGCAGCGTTGTGTGGGGGGGGCAAGGAGAGCAGTTCTTC.

This chain joins TRBV5-4 and TRBJ2-7; the D gene could be TRBD1 or TRBD2 (5 bases each). V gave up 3 bases and J gave up 6 bases, with 16 bases separating them. Germline CDR1 and CDR2: SGHNT and YYREEE (reference sequence). The length of the CDR3 is 14 residues. In DNA form, the CDR3 reads TGTGCCAGCAGCTACCCCGGGACCCCTGGCGAGCAGTACTTC. Protein: CASSYPGTPGEQYF. Complete variable domain (other parts from reference TRBV5-4 and TRBJ2-7): ETGVTQSPTHLIKTRGQQVTLRCSSQSGHNTVSWYQQALGQGPQFIFQYYREEENGRGNFPPRFSGLQFPNYSSELNVNALELDDSALYLCASSYPGTPGEQYFGPGTRLTVT.

In DNA, the CDR3 is TGTGCCAGCGGACGGGACAACTCCTACGAGCAGTACTTC. Protein sequence: CASGRDNSYEQYF. The chain carries TRBV28 and TRBJ2-7; D is possibly TRBD1 (6 bases). V gave up 8 bases and J gave up 0 bases, with 11 bases separating them. CDR1 is MDHEN and CDR2 is SYDVKM in the germline V gene. The CDR3 runs to 13 residues.

V and J are TRBV28 and TRBJ2-5; D is possibly TRBD2 (7 bases). This CDR3 contains 18 residues. Looked up from germline, CDR1 is MDHEN and CDR2 is SYDVKM. V lost 0 bases and J 3 bases, leaving 20 bases between the germline ends. The CDR3 DNA reads TGTGCCAGCAGTTTATGGGTGGGGAGGGGGGCTGCGGAAGAGACCCAGTACTTC. This encodes CASSLWVGRGAAEETQYF.

The chain employs TRBV19 and TRBJ1-5; tentative D call: TRBD1 (5 bases). V was clipped by 9 bases and J by 0 bases, with 15 bases between them. CDR1 is LNHDA and CDR2 is SQIVND in the germline V gene (reference sequence). This CDR3 has 15 amino acids. The CDR3 DNA reads as TGTGCCAGCAGCCGCGGACACCCTAGCAATCAGCCCCAGCATTTT. Translation gives CASSRGHPSNQPQHF.

This clone occurred many times. Different DNA sequences within this sample yield the same CDR3. The chain joins TRBV20-1 to TRBJ1-5; TRBD1 might be the D (5 bases). Trimming pared 6 bases from V and 5 bases from J, leaving 8 bases between. CDR1 DFQATT and CDR2 SNEGSKA come from the germline V gene (reference sequence). The CDR3 sequence is 11 residues long. The CDR3 loop is CSAGGHQPQHF. CDR3 DNA sequence: TGCAGTGCCGGGGGTCATCAGCCCCAGCATTTT.